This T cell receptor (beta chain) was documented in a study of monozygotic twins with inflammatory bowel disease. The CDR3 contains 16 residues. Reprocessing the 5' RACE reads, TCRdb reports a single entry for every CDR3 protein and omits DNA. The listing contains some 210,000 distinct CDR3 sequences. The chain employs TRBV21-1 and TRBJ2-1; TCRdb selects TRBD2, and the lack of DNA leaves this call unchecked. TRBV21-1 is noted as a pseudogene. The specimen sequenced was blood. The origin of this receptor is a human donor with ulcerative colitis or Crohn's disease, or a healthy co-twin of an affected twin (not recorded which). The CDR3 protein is CASSIPETSGEDEQFF.